This T cell receptor (beta chain) was sequenced during a study of T cells expressing NK-cell markers. For the study at large: Sorted T-cell subsets CD3+CD56+NKG2C+, CD3+CD56+NKG2C- and CD3+CD56-NKG2C+ were TCR beta-sequenced.

This CDR3 spans 13 amino acids. Per the germline V gene, CDR1 is WSHSY and CDR2 is SAAADI. Broader study findings: Of the CD8+ T cell pool in over 5 donors, roughly 1.0-8% was accounted for by dominant NKG2C+ clonotypes.

TCRdb reprocessed the 5' RACE reads and keeps a single row for each CDR3 protein, giving no DNA. The table for this sample gives roughly 390,000 distinct CDR3 sequences. Points on this clonotype: Its antigen is unidentified.

The rearrangement links TRBV10-2 to TRBJ2-5; TCRdb outputs TRBD1, but without DNA this stays unchecked. The TCR sequence derives from a woman in her fifties or sixties in good health. The sample comprised blood T cells: a sorted CD56 or NKG2C T cell subset, CD4+ or CD8+ T cells, or bulk PBMC T cells (not recorded which). The CDR3 loop is CASRQGASETQYF.